What follows are 29 T cell receptor beta chains derived from one specimen sequenced in a study of beta chain features in type 1 diabetes. Of the isolated RNA, all was reverse transcribed, and so the sequenced material was expressed TCRB transcripts. TCRdb's table, derived via immunoSEQ multiplex PCR, lists solely in-frame clones and lacks some. Here the sample spans about 410,000 clones, 11% to 15% being singletons. Sequenced: naive CD4+ T cells from blood. These receptors were taken from a man in his thirties or forties in good health.

This clone was picked up a small number of times. The chain has TRBV25-1 and TRBJ2-3; 8 nucleotides line up with TRBD1. The CDR3 runs to 15 residues. J was trimmed by 4 bases and V by 5 bases; bases with no gene match: 8. CDR1 and CDR2 (germline): MGHDK, SYGVNS. The DNA for the CDR3 is TGTGCCAGCAGTCTCCGGACAGGGCTCCCAGATACGCAGTATTTT. Protein: CASSLRTGLPDTQYF.

The V call is TRBV7-2, the J call TRBJ2-7; TRBD1 matches 10 bases. This CDR3 has 15 amino acids. V shed 5 bases, J shed 3 bases, and the junction held 7 bases outside the gene matches. CDR1 is SGHTA, CDR2 FQGNSA, per germline. The CDR3 reads CASSRTGTGDYEQYV. The DNA of the CDR3 is TGTGCCAGCAGCCGGACCGGGACAGGGGACTACGAGCAGTACGTC.

This clone was counted only a few times. The V call is TRBV4-1, the J call TRBJ2-7; 9 nucleotides line up with TRBD2. Germline V CDR1 and CDR2: MGHRA, YSYEKL. This CDR3 is 17 amino acids long. The junction had 15 bases not matched to a gene; V was cut back by 5 bases and J by 4 bases. The CDR3 reads CASSGGRPRTSGYEQYF. CDR3 in DNA: TGCGCCAGCAGCGGTGGAAGACCCCGCACTAGCGGGTACGAGCAGTACTTC.

J is TRBJ2-7 and V is TRBV29-1, with 8 bases aligning to TRBD1. V was pared by 1 base and J by 2 bases, with 7 bases of the junction left unmatched. The CDR3 extends over 15 amino acids. CDR1 is SQVTM and CDR2 is ANQGSEA in the germline V gene. The CDR3 protein is CSVEATGTGPYEQYF. CDR3 sequence (DNA): TGCAGCGTTGAAGCAACCGGGACAGGACCCTACGAGCAGTACTTC.

This clone was observed a handful of times. The chain links TRBV23-1 to TRBJ2-5; D not resolved. TRBV23-1 is known as an ORF, though its function is uncertain. The CDR3 covers 12 residues. Trimming shortened V by 3 bases and J by 3 bases, and 5 bases separated the two germline ends. The CDR3 spells CASSQGKETQYF. The CDR3 DNA reads as TGCGCCAGCAGTCAGGGGAAAGAGACCCAGTACTTC.

V and J are TRBV5-1 and TRBJ1-6, with 7 bases aligning to TRBD1. V lost 3 bases, J lost 9 bases, and 6 bases stayed unmatched. The CDR3 consists of 14 residues. Germline V gene sequence: CDR1 SGHRS, CDR2 YFSETQ. CDR3 in amino acids: CASSSTGRFSPLHF. In DNA, the CDR3 is TGCGCCAGCAGCTCGACAGGGCGGTTTTCACCCCTCCACTTT. Supplemented by reference TRBV5-1 and TRBJ1-6, the full variable domain reads KAGVTQTPRYLIKTRGQQVTLSCSPISGHRSVSWYQQTPGQGLQFLFEYFSETQRNKGNFPGRFSGRQFSNSRSEMNVSTLELGDSALYLCASSSTGRFSPLHFGNGTRLTVT.

This clone turned up a few times. The chain has TRBV29-1 and TRBJ2-4; TRBD1 matches 8 bases. V dropped 6 bases and J dropped 7; count of bases not matched to a gene: 8. CDR1 is SQVTM, CDR2 ANQGSEA, per germline. This CDR3 is built from 13 residues. The CDR3 DNA reads TGCAGCGTGGAGATGGGACAGGCGAACATTCAGTACTTC. Translated, it gives CSVEMGQANIQYF. Based on the CDR3 plus reference TRBV29-1 and TRBJ2-4, the full variable domain is SAVISQKPSRDICQRGTSLTIQCQVDSQVTMMFWYRQQPGQSLTLIATANQGSEATYESGFVIDKFPISRPNLTFSTLTVSNMSPEDSSIYLCSVEMGQANIQYFGAGTRLSVL.

Only a few counts were recorded for this clone. The gene calls are TRBV7-9 and TRBJ1-2; D gene ambiguous. This CDR3 has 18 residues. The V and J ends lost 1 base and 4 bases respectively, with 22 bases between them. Germline values: CDR1 SEHNR, CDR2 FQNEAQ (reference sequence). The CDR3 reads CASSLGALHIRRGYGYTF. CDR3 DNA: TGTGCCAGCAGCTTAGGGGCACTCCATATCAGGCGCGGCTATGGCTACACCTTC. Full variable domain (rest looked up from reference TRBV7-9 and TRBJ1-2): DTGVSQNPRHKITKRGQNVTFRCDPISEHNRLYWYRQTLGQGPEFLTYFQNEAQLEKSRLLSDRFSAERPKGSFSTLEIQRTEQGDSAMYLCASSLGALHIRRGYGYTFGSGTRLTVV.

This clone has more than one count but fewer than ten. The J gene is TRBJ1-1, the V gene TRBV7-9; 8 bases map to TRBD1. The CDR3 extends over 16 amino acids. Germline loops: CDR1 SEHNR, CDR2 FQNEAQ (reference sequence). Trimming took 5 bases from V and 2 from J; bases not matched to a gene: 10. Written as DNA, the CDR3 is TGTGCCAGCAGCCACCCAAGGACAGGGCTCAACACTGAAGCTTTCTTT. Translating it yields CASSHPRTGLNTEAFF.

The chain has TRBV6-1 and TRBJ1-2; 8 bases agree with TRBD1. The germline V gene has CDR1 MNHNS and CDR2 SASEGT. V lost 7 bases, J lost 5 bases, and 21 bases stayed unmatched. The CDR3 loop spans 18 amino acids. As DNA, the CDR3 is TGTGCCAGCACTGATATTTGGACAGGGAAGGTCTACGGGTATGGCTACACCTTC. Translating gives CASTDIWTGKVYGYGYTF.

The chain is built from TRBV9 and TRBJ2-5; 8 bases map to TRBD1. CDR3 length: 14 amino acids. Unmatched junction bases numbered 4, after V lost 4 bases and J lost 2 bases. Germline CDR1 and CDR2: SGDLS and YYNGEE. This CDR3 reads CASSLDRGQETQYF. In nucleotides, the CDR3 is TGTGCCAGCAGCTTAGACAGGGGTCAAGAGACCCAGTACTTC.

CDR3 sequence reads: CASEPSGSFF. CDR3 nucleotide sequence: TGTGCCTCCGAACCTAGCGGGAGTTTCTTC. The rearrangement joins TRBV30 to TRBJ2-1; 10 nucleotides match TRBD2. The CDR3 is 10 amino acids. The V gene's germline CDR1 is GTSNPN and CDR2 SVGIG (reference sequence). Germline trimming cut 7 bases from V and 16 bases from J; bases unmatched to any gene: 7.

For the CDR3, the DNA is TGTGCCAGCAGCGTAGAGGGGGGACAGAGCTCCTACAATGAGCAGTTCTTC. This codes for CASSVEGGQSSYNEQFF. The rearrangement uses TRBV9 and TRBJ2-1; TRBD1 is a possible D gene (7 bases). V shed 0 bases and J shed 0 bases, with 13 bases lying between them. Germline V gives CDR1 SGDLS, CDR2 YYNGEE. This CDR3 region has 17 residues.

The chain couples TRBV5-1 to TRBJ2-3; D is possibly TRBD1 (5 bases). V dropped 3 bases and J dropped 2 bases, with 16 bases sitting between them. This CDR3 comprises 16 residues. Looked up from germline, CDR1 is SGHRS and CDR2 is YFSETQ. CDR3 residues: CASSSQTAPFTDTQYF. The CDR3, as DNA: TGCGCCAGCAGCTCACAGACAGCACCTTTCACAGATACGCAGTATTTT. The complete variable domain, with remaining parts taken from reference TRBV5-1 and TRBJ2-3, reads KAGVTQTPRYLIKTRGQQVTLSCSPISGHRSVSWYQQTPGQGLQFLFEYFSETQRNKGNFPGRFSGRQFSNSRSEMNVSTLELGDSALYLCASSSQTAPFTDTQYFGPGTRLTVL.

The gene calls are TRBV4-1 and TRBJ1-5, with 7 bases aligning to TRBD1. V trimming: 0 bases; J trimming: 7 bases; junction bases outside the gene matches: 0. CDR3 length: 13 residues. Germline V lookup: CDR1 MGHRA, CDR2 YSYEKL. The CDR3 spells CASSQEGQQPQHF. CDR3 nucleotides: TGCGCCAGCAGCCAAGAGGGACAGCAGCCCCAGCATTTT.

V and J are TRBV4-3 and TRBJ2-1; TRBD2 aligns across 8 bases. The CDR3 runs to 15 residues. V trimming: 4 bases; J trimming: 3 bases; junction bases outside the gene matches: 5. The germline CDR1 and CDR2 sequences are LGHNA and YSLEER. CDR3 residues: CASSLTGTSYNEQFF. CDR3 nucleotides: TGCGCCAGCAGCCTCACCGGGACTAGCTACAATGAGCAGTTCTTC.

The chain combines TRBV19 with TRBJ2-3; D gene uncertain. CDR3 length equals 14 residues. CDR1 LNHDA and CDR2 SQIVND come from the germline V gene (reference sequence). The V and J ends lost 3 bases and 5 bases respectively, with 12 bases between them. As DNA, the CDR3 is TGTGCCAGTAGTATGGCAGGTGAAAGAGATACGCAGTATTTT. Translating gives CASSMAGERDTQYF. Full variable domain (remainder filled in from reference TRBV19 and TRBJ2-3): DGGITQSPKYLFRKEGQNVTLSCEQNLNHDAMYWYRQDPGQGLRLIYYSQIVNDFQKGDIAEGYSVSREKKESFPLTVTSAQKNPTAFYLCASSMAGERDTQYFGPGTRLTVL.

This clone was counted only a few times. The J gene is TRBJ1-6, the V gene TRBV2; TRBD1 might be the D (5 bases). The ends were cut back, 3 bases at V and 10 bases at J, with 13 bases in the middle. This CDR3 has 14 residues. Germline values: CDR1 SNHLY, CDR2 FYNNEI. In nucleotides, the CDR3 is TGTGCCAGCAGTGAGTGGGCAGGGCTGTCACCCCTCCACTTT. It codes for CASSEWAGLSPLHF.

The CDR3 region is CASSQGSGLAKNIQYF. CDR3 coding DNA: TGCGCCAGCAGCCAAGGGTCAGGACTAGCCAAAAACATTCAGTACTTC. V gene TRBV4-3 combines with J gene TRBJ2-4, with TRBD2 as a possible D gene (5 bases). The V end was cut by 1 base, the J end by 0 bases, with 10 bases between. Germline V lookup: CDR1 LGHNA, CDR2 YSLEER. The CDR3 consists of 16 residues.

This clone was found many times. The chain is built from TRBV28 and TRBJ2-4; the match to TRBD1 covers 9 bases. CDR1 and CDR2 from the germline V gene are MDHEN and SYDVKM. Trimming at V came to 5 bases and at J to 8 bases, leaving 10 bases not matched to a gene. This CDR3 has 15 residues. The CDR3: CASSAGQGWLYIQYF. The DNA of the CDR3 is TGTGCCAGCAGTGCAGGACAGGGGTGGCTATACATTCAGTACTTC.

This chain links TRBV28 with TRBJ2-7, with D perhaps matching TRBD1 (5 bases). In germline, CDR1 is MDHEN, CDR2 SYDVKM. V dropped 4 bases and J dropped 7 bases, with 11 bases sitting between them. The CDR3 totals 12 residues. CDR3 loop: CASSSGPREQYV. The CDR3 coding sequence is TGTGCCAGCAGTTCAGGGCCACGGGAGCAGTACGTC.

V gene TRBV4-3 combines with J gene TRBJ2-3; D may be TRBD1 (5 bases). Between the trimmed V and J ends, which lost 1 base and 4 bases, there was a span of 15 bases. This CDR3 comprises 16 residues. Germline-derived CDR1 and CDR2 are LGHNA and YSLEER. The CDR3 bases are TGCGCCAGCAGCCAAGGGTCAGGGAAAATGGCAGATACGCAGTATTTT. This gives the protein CASSQGSGKMADTQYF.

In its sample, this clone was seen a few times. The V and J genes are TRBV25-1 and TRBJ2-3, with 9 bases identical to TRBD1. Germline V CDR1 and CDR2: MGHDK, SYGVNS. With 2 bases clipped from V and 4 bases from J, the junction kept 4 bases outside the gene matches. The CDR3 is made up of 15 amino acids. CDR3 loop: CASSEGTGTADTQYF. CDR3 DNA: TGTGCCAGCAGTGAAGGGACAGGGACGGCAGATACGCAGTATTTT.

The genes are TRBV4-1 and TRBJ1-3; D gene ambiguous. Trimming cost V 1 base and J 0 bases, with 13 bases left between them. CDR1 MGHRA and CDR2 YSYEKL come from the germline V gene. The CDR3 covers 17 residues. CDR3 loop: CASSQVSTRLSGNTIYF. In DNA form, the CDR3 reads TGCGCCAGCAGCCAAGTTTCCACCCGTCTCTCTGGAAACACCATATATTTT.

V and J are TRBV7-2 and TRBJ2-6; TRBD1 or TRBD2 may be the D gene (6 bases each). Between the trimmed V and J ends, which lost 5 bases and 1 base, there was a span of 18 bases. There are 18 residues in the CDR3. Germline loops: CDR1 SGHTA, CDR2 FQGNSA. DNA for the CDR3: TGTGCCAGCAGCCTGGGAGGACAGAGTGTGTCTGGGGCCAACGTCCTGACTTTC. Protein sequence: CASSLGGQSVSGANVLTF.

This clone turned up a few times. The V call is TRBV19, the J call TRBJ2-3, with D unclear. V lost 5 bases, J lost 2 bases, and 5 bases lay in between. Germline CDR1 and CDR2: LNHDA and SQIVND (reference sequence). The CDR3 is 12 amino acids. CDR3 DNA sequence: TGTGCCAGTAGTCAACACACAGATACGCAGTATTTT. Translation gives CASSQHTDTQYF.

This clone was seen more than once but under ten times. The CDR3 spells CSVEGASGGHEQYF. The CDR3 DNA reads as TGCAGCGTTGAAGGAGCTAGCGGGGGCCACGAGCAGTACTTC. This chain joins TRBV29-1 and TRBJ2-7; 10 nucleotides align to TRBD2. Germline CDR1 SQVTM, CDR2 ANQGSEA. The V gene end was trimmed by 1 base and the J gene end by 5 bases; junction bases not matched to a gene: 5. The CDR3 consists of 14 residues.

There are a few counts of this clone. The chain combines TRBV5-1 with TRBJ2-2; D gene unclear. Trimming removed 0 bases from V and 4 bases from J, with 10 bases in between. The CDR3 contains 15 residues. Germline V gene sequence: CDR1 SGHRS, CDR2 YFSETQ. As DNA, the CDR3 is TGCGCCAGCAGCTTGGGCAGTCCGGTCACCGGGGAGCTGTTTTTT. Its translation is CASSLGSPVTGELFF. Complete variable domain (other parts from reference TRBV5-1 and TRBJ2-2): KAGVTQTPRYLIKTRGQQVTLSCSPISGHRSVSWYQQTPGQGLQFLFEYFSETQRNKGNFPGRFSGRQFSNSRSEMNVSTLELGDSALYLCASSLGSPVTGELFFGEGSRLTVL.

This clone was found a few times. The gene calls are TRBV10-3 and TRBJ2-1, with D perhaps matching TRBD1 (5 bases). This CDR3 contains 12 residues. V dropped 4 bases and J dropped 12 bases, with 13 bases sitting between them. Germline assignment: CDR1 ENHRY and CDR2 SYGVKD. For the CDR3, the DNA is TGTGCCATCAGTGCGGACACCCCAGGGCAGTTCTTC. Translation: CAISADTPGQFF.